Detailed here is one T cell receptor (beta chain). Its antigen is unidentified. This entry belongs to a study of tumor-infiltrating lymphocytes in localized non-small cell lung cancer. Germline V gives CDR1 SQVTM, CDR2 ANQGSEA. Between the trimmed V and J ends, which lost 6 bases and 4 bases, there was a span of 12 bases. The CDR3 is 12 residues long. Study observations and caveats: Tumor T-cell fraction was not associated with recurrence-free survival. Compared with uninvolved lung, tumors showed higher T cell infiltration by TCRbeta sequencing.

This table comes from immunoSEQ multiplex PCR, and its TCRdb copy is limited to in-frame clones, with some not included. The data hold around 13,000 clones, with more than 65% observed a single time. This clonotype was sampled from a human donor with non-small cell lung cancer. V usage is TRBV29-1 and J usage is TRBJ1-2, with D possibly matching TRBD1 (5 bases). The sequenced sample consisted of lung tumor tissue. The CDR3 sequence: CSVRTFGYGYTF. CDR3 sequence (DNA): TGCAGCGTAAGGACATTTGGCTATGGCTACACCTTC.